These 8 T cell receptor beta chains were all obtained from the same sample, sequenced in a study of T cell clonotyping in hematopoietic cell transplantation. Produced via immunoSEQ multiplex PCR; TCRdb's table is partial and in-frame only. Found here are over 25,000 clones, 92% of them singletons; the top ten hold around 10%. The sequences come from PBMCs, collected 100 days after allogeneic stem cell transplant. All receptors derive from a female patient aged 50-65 years who had an allogeneic stem cell transplant from a related donor, so the T cells may come from the graft donor. Some clones in this sample may be carry-over from other donors' samples.

The chain is built from TRBV19 and TRBJ2-7, with D perhaps matching TRBD1 (5 bases). CDR3 length: 14 residues. Germline V CDR1 and CDR2: LNHDA, SQIVND (reference sequence). V was cut by 1 base and J by 5 bases, with 12 bases left in between. The DNA of the CDR3 is TGTGCCAGTAGTATAGCGGCAGGGTCGGACGAGCAGTACTTC. Translating it yields CASSIAAGSDEQYF.

V usage is TRBV5-1 and J usage is TRBJ2-7, with 9 nucleotides matching TRBD1. J was trimmed by 6 bases and V by 0 bases; bases with no gene match: 4. This CDR3 has 14 amino acids. Germline V lookup: CDR1 SGHRS, CDR2 YFSETQ. The CDR3 nucleotides are TGCGCCAGCAGCTTGGGGACAGGGGTGGGCGAGCAGTACTTC. Amino acid sequence: CASSLGTGVGEQYF.

The rearrangement joins TRBV19 to TRBJ2-6; D unclear. Per the germline V gene, CDR1 is LNHDA and CDR2 is SQIVND (reference sequence). V lost 3 bases and J lost 5, with 17 bases in between. The CDR3 loop spans 17 amino acids. CDR3 region: CASSMGLGASRANVLTF. The DNA of the CDR3 is TGTGCCAGTAGTATGGGGTTGGGTGCATCGCGGGCCAACGTCCTGACTTTC.

The chain links TRBV5-1 to TRBJ2-7, with 9 bases that match TRBD1. CDR1 and CDR2 from the germline V gene are SGHRS and YFSETQ. V lost 0 bases to trimming and J lost 2 bases; unmatched junction nucleotides: 3. CDR3 length equals 15 residues. The CDR3 nucleotides read TGCGCCAGCAGCTTGGACCGACAGGGGGCCTACGAGCAGTACTTC. Residues: CASSLDRQGAYEQYF.

This clone was seen a single time. The chain links TRBV7-8 to TRBJ1-5; tentatively, D is TRBD1 (5 bases). The germline V gene has CDR1 SGHVS and CDR2 FQNEAQ. The CDR3 is made up of 15 amino acids. V lost 4 bases and J 5 bases, leaving 15 bases between the germline ends. The CDR3 region is CASSSVGSGYQPQHF. The CDR3 nucleotides are TGTGCCAGCAGCTCGGTGGGGTCAGGGTATCAGCCCCAGCATTTT.

This chain connects TRBV1 to TRBJ2-1; the D call in the table, TRBD1, was not verified against the DNA. TRBV1 is designated a pseudogene. This CDR3 is 17 amino acids long. Here the CDR3 reads CTSSHALRDKRGDEQFF. CDR3 DNA sequence: TGCACCAGCAGCCATGCCCTCCGGGACAAGAGGGGCGATGAGCAGTTCTTC.

The genes are TRBV27 and TRBJ1-1; 7 nucleotides match TRBD1. From germline, CDR1 is MNHEY and CDR2 SMNVEV (reference sequence). The CDR3 runs 15 residues. V was pared by 10 bases and J by 3 bases, with 14 bases of the junction left unmatched. The DNA of the CDR3 is TGTGCCACGGCAGGGGGGCCAAAGGGGGACACTGAAGCTTTCTTT. This gives the protein CATAGGPKGDTEAFF.

V is TRBV6-1 and J is TRBJ1-2; TRBD1 aligns across 9 bases. J lost 3 bases, V lost 6 bases, and 8 bases had no gene match. There are 15 residues in the CDR3. CDR1 MNHNS and CDR2 SASEGT come from the germline V gene. CDR3 in amino acids: CASRHTGGMDYGYTF. The CDR3 DNA reads as TGTGCCAGCAGGCATACAGGGGGCATGGACTATGGCTACACCTTC.